These T cell receptor beta chains were read from a single sample in a study of T cell responses to AZD1222 COVID-19 vaccine. Assay: immunoSEQ multiplex PCR; the TCRdb copy retains only in-frame clones and omits some. The sample has some 170,000 clones; around 94% are singletons. This specimen was peripheral blood, taken on day 0 of AZD1222 vaccination. These receptors originate from an adult in good health. CDR3s include the opening cysteine and the closing phenylalanine or tryptophan. Fields, in order: J gene, clone size, V gene, D gene, CDR3 DNA, CDR3 protein. A D gene is named only where the DNA matches it firmly. The size of a clone is reported for some rows only, either as once, few or many, or as a class for expanded clones.

TRBJ1-6	.	TRBV5-1	.	TGCGCCAGCAGCTTGCTCTCAGCCTATAATTCACCCCTCCACTTT	CASSLLSAYNSPLHF
TRBJ1-6	.	TRBV30	TRBD1	TGTGCCTGGAGTGCTACCGGGACAGTCTCTCCCCTCCACTTT	CAWSATGTVSPLHF
TRBJ2-1	.	TRBV28	TRBD2	TGTGCCAGCATTAGTAGCGGGGGAAACAATGAGCAGTTCTTC	CASISSGGNNEQFF
TRBJ2-2	.	TRBV5-1	.	TGCGCCAGCAGCTTGGCCACTGCCCGCACCGGGGAGCTGTTTTTT	CASSLATARTGELFF
TRBJ1-2	.	TRBV28	.	TGTGCCAGCAGTTTAATACAGCAAACCTATGGCTACACCTTC	CASSLIQQTYGYTF
TRBJ1-6	.	TRBV19	.	TGTGCCAGTAGGACGGGGACGGAGGGGTATTCACCCCTCCACTTT	CASRTGTEGYSPLHF
TRBJ1-2	.	TRBV7-9	TRBD1	TGTGCCAGCAGCTCACCGACAGGGACGAGGTATGGCTACACCTTC	CASSSPTGTRYGYTF
TRBJ1-2	.	TRBV18	.	TGTGCCAGCTCACCACAGGGGTCAGATGGCTACACCTTC	CASSPQGSDGYTF
TRBJ2-7	.	TRBV19	.	TGTGCCAGTAGTACGGGGGACAGCTCCTACGAGCAGTACTTC	CASSTGDSSYEQYF
TRBJ2-1	.	TRBV4-1	TRBD2	TGCGCCAGCAGCCAGGCCGGGACTAGCTTTACCGCGGAGCAGTTCTTC	CASSQAGTSFTAEQFF
TRBJ2-7	once	TRBV6-5	TRBD1	TGTGCCAGCAGGGATGGGACAGAACCCTACGAGCAGTACTTC	CASRDGTEPYEQYF
TRBJ1-6	.	TRBV9	.	TGTGCCAGCAGCGTAGGTCGGGGTACGAGCACGTATTCACCCCTCCACTTT	CASSVGRGTSTYSPLHF
TRBJ2-4	.	TRBV7-9	.	TGTGCCAGCAGCTTTGGAGGGGACAAAAACATTCAGTACTTC	CASSFGGDKNIQYF
TRBJ1-2	.	TRBV4-2	TRBD1	TGTGCCAGCAGCCGCCTGACAGGGGAGGGCGGCTACACCTTC	CASSRLTGEGGYTF